This T cell receptor beta chain was captured in a study of blood T cell repertoires in COVID-19 (dated by TCRdb to the early 2020s). Regarding the complete study: The collaborator samples originated in the United States, Italy and Spain and spanned the acute and convalescent phases of COVID-19. A de-identified subject ID, COVID-19 status, age in years and sex were almost always included in the sample metadata. The dataset comprised deeply sampled blood TCRbeta repertoires from subjects exposed to, actively infected with, or recovered from COVID-19. Where HLA class I and class II types were available, the types were taken from metadata supplied by the sample provider, not from assay-based typing. The samples were drawn from two sources: the first 160 participants of the ongoing ImmuneRACE study, and 1,200 or so subjects contributed by 6 global collaborators. The prospective study material was composed of cDNA or gDNA derived from T cells, B-cell-depleted T cells, or PBMCs. A freely available public database, intended as a resource for researchers studying the immune response to SARS-CoV-2, is where the repertoires were released. Paper-wide results and their limitations: Clinical and demographic metadata were provided uncurated, with the amount varying by source and participant.

A word on this clone: Its target antigen remains unknown. No base-level quality is on record; no much larger clone is a single base apart.

Each collaborating institution followed its own protocols to collect whole blood in K2EDTA tubes. For TCRbeta analysis, collaborators shipped samples in one of three forms: frozen whole blood, isolated PBMCs, or DNA extracted from either of those sample types. TCRbeta CDR3 regions were amplified from genomic DNA by means of the immunoSEQ Assay, a bias-controlled multiplex PCR. As for the authors' bioinformatics: Within the assay, amplification of reference gene primers was used to estimate how many nucleated cells each sample contained. To quantify the absolute abundance of each unique TCRbeta CDR3 rearrangement, sequence reads were collapsed and filtered. Productive Simpson clonality was computed per sample as the square root of Simpson's diversity index over productive rearrangements. TCRdb obtained this table from immuneACCESS and retained in-frame rearrangements with V and J assigned. These tables miss some clones; where compared with another copy, unresolved V genes account for less than half of the shortfall, and the remainder is unexplained. The V and J calls and clone size come from that table; D and trimming were worked out from the DNA. In this sample the table shows around 83,000 clones, approximately 87% of which occur a single time. The ten largest account for approximately 14% of the sample.

From the cysteine up to the phenylalanine, the CDR3 has a length of 11 residues. Left in the record is the CDR3 DNA by itself, 33 bases read in frame from the first base. The germline V gene (reference sequence) yields DFQATT for CDR1 and SNEGSKA for CDR2. V has 7 bases trimmed and J has 6 bases trimmed; junction bases matching no gene number 2. The V and J genes are TRBV20-1 and TRBJ2-1, and 8 bases in between align with TRBD2. The receptor's source is a woman aged 70 to 79 with acute or convalescent COVID-19. Input material: peripheral blood. The CDR3 has the sequence CSGAGGNEQFF. The DNA reads TGCAGTGGGGCGGGGGGCAATGAGCAGTTCTTC.